This is a list of T cell receptor beta chains from one sample in a study of CD4+ T cells in melanoma. Sequencing was performed with immunoSEQ multiplex PCR; in TCRdb, only in-frame clones are kept and a portion is missing. This sample yields about 15,000 clones, of which about 62% are seen a single time; 11% to 15% belongs to the top ten. Sequencing input: cells from a culture (not recorded whether cultured in vitro). These receptors all stem from a human donor with melanoma. CDR3s include the opening cysteine and the closing phenylalanine or tryptophan. The D gene is left open where the match is weak. Expanded clones get a size class; other rows say once, few or many, or leave the size out.

D gene	V gene	clone size	J gene	CDR3 DNA	CDR3 protein
.	TRBV15	.	TRBJ2-5	TGTGCCACCAGCAGAGATTTAGTCTTGGAGACCCAGTACTTC	CATSRDLVLETQYF
TRBD2	TRBV11-3	.	TRBJ2-1	TGTGCCAGCAGTCCGGGGCCAGCGGGGGGGCTAGTAAAAGAGCAGTTCTTC	CASSPGPAGGLVKEQFF
.	TRBV11-2	.	TRBJ2-2	TGTGCCAGCAGCTTCAAGGGAAGGGACACCGGGGAGCTGTTTTTT	CASSFKGRDTGELFF
.	TRBV9	once	TRBJ2-2	TGTGCCAGCACCCACAGGGAAATCACCGGGGAGCTGTTTTTT	CASTHREITGELFF
.	TRBV7-3	.	TRBJ2-2	TGTGCCAGCAGCCCGGGGGCCGGGGAGCTGTTTTTT	CASSPGAGELFF
.	TRBV5-1	.	TRBJ1-4	TGCGCCAGCGCCGGAACCGGGTCGAGTTATGAAAAACTGTTTTTT	CASAGTGSSYEKLFF
.	TRBV12-5	once	TRBJ1-1	TGTGCTAGTGGTCCAGGAATCGGGGGCGGCCGGATGAACACTGAAGCTTTCTTT	CASGPGIGGGRMNTEAFF
.	TRBV12-1	.	TRBJ2-1	TGTGCCAGCAGCTTTAGGACACGCCAGGATGAGCAGTTCTTC	CASSFRTRQDEQFF
TRBD1	TRBV2	.	TRBJ1-5	TGTGCCAGCACCTCTGGAGGGGGCCGCAATCAGCCCCAGCATTTT	CASTSGGGRNQPQHF
TRBD1	TRBV11-2	.	TRBJ1-1	TGTGCCAGCAGGCCAAAGGGGGCGCACACTGAAGCTTTCTTT	CASRPKGAHTEAFF
TRBD2	TRBV11-2	few	TRBJ2-1	TGTGCCAGCAGATACGGAGCGGGGGACTCCTACAATGAGCAGTTCTTC	CASRYGAGDSYNEQFF
.	TRBV28	.	TRBJ1-1	TGTGCCAGCATCGGCAGGAGGGACACTGAAGCTTTCTTT	CASIGRRDTEAFF
TRBD1	TRBV6-1	.	TRBJ1-3	TGTGCCAGCGGGACAGGGAACTCTGGAAACACCATATATTTT	CASGTGNSGNTIYF
.	TRBV5-8	.	TRBJ1-5	TGTGCCAGCAGCCTCGGGAGCATTAGCAATCAGCCCCAGCATTTT	CASSLGSISNQPQHF
TRBD2	TRBV11-2	once	TRBJ2-5	TGTGCCAGCAAGCGACTAGCGGAGTACCAAGAGACCCAGTACTTC	CASKRLAEYQETQYF
TRBD1	TRBV2	.	TRBJ1-1	TGTGCCAGCAGTTATTCAACAGGGGAGTCTGAAGCTTTCTTT	CASSYSTGESEAFF
.	TRBV4-1	.	TRBJ1-1	TGCGCCAGCAGACCACTTCCGGGACACCAAGAACGAAGGAACACTGAAGCTTTCTTT	CASRPLPGHQERRNTEAFF